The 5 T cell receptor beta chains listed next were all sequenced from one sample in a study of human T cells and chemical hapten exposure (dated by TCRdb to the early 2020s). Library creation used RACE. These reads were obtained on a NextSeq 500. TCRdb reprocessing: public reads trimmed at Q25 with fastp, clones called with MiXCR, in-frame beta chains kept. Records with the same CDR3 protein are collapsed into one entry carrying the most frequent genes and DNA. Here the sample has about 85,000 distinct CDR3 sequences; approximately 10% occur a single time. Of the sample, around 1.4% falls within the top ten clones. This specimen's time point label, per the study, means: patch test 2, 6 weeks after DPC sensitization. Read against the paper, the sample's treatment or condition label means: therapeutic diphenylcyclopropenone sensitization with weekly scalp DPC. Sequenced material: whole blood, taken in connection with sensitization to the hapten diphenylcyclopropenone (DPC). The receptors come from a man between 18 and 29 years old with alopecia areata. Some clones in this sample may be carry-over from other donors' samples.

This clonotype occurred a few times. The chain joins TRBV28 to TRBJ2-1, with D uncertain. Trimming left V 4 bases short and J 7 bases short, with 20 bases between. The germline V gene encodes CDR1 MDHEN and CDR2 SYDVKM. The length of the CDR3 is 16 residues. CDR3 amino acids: CASSYKFVTLKNEQFF. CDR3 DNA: TGTGCCAGCAGTTACAAGTTTGTGACTCTCAAAAATGAGCAGTTCTTC.

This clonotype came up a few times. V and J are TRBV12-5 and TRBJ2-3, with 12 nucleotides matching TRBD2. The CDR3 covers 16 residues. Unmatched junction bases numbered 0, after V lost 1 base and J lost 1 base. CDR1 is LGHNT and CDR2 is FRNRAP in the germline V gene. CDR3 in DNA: TGTGCTAGTGGTTTGGGACTAGCGGGGGGCACAGATACGCAGTATTTT. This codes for CASGLGLAGGTDTQYF.

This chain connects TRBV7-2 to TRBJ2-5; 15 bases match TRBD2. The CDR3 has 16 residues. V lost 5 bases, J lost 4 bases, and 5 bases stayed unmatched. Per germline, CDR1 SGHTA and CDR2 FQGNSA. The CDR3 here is CASSPGLAGGLETQYF. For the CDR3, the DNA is TGTGCCAGCAGCCCTGGACTAGCGGGGGGGTTAGAGACCCAGTACTTC.

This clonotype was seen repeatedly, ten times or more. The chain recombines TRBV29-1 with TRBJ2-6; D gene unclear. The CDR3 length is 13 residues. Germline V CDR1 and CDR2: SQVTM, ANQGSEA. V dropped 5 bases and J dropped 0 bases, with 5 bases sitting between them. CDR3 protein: CSVSSSGANVLTF. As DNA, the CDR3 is TGCAGCGTTAGTAGCTCTGGGGCCAACGTCCTGACTTTC.

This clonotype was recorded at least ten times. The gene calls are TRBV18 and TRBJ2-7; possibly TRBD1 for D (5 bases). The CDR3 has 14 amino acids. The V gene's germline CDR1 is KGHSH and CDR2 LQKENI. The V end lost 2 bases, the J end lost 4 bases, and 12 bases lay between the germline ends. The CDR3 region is CASSPGQGMYEQYF. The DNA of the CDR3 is TGTGCCAGCTCACCAGGGCAGGGCATGTACGAGCAGTACTTC.